Described below is a single TCR beta chain sequence and its context. The specificity of this receptor is unknown. No much larger clone is present one base from it, and per-base qualities are unavailable. This sample stems from a study of blood T cell repertoires in COVID-19 (dated by TCRdb to between 2020 and 2021). Study-wide context: Samples from collaborators originated in the United States, Italy and Spain and spanned both the acute and convalescent phases of COVID-19. The prospective study material was composed of cDNA or gDNA derived from T cells, B-cell-depleted T cells, or PBMCs. Deeply sampled blood TCRbeta repertoires from subjects exposed to, actively infected with, or recovered from COVID-19 were included in the dataset. A freely available public database, intended as a resource for researchers studying the immune response to SARS-CoV-2, is where the repertoires were released. The samples were drawn from the first 160 participants of the ongoing ImmuneRACE study and from some 1,300 subjects provided by 6 global collaborators. Sample metadata almost always included a de-identified subject ID, COVID-19 status, age in years and sex. HLA class I and class II types, where available, came from metadata supplied by the sample provider rather than from assay-based typing. The study at large found these results: The amount of clinical and demographic metadata varied by source and participant and was provided uncurated.

TCRbeta CDR3 regions were amplified from genomic DNA by means of the immunoSEQ Assay, a bias-controlled multiplex PCR. Per the original workflow: The number of nucleated cells in each sample was estimated by amplification of reference gene primers within the assay. Sequence reads were collapsed and filtered to measure the absolute abundance of every unique TCRbeta CDR3 rearrangement. For each sample, productive Simpson clonality was calculated as the square root of Simpson's diversity index over productive rearrangements. TCRdb took over this immuneACCESS table, retaining in-frame rearrangements with V and J assigned. Such tables are incomplete; in checked studies, under half of the missing clones stem from an unresolved V gene, and the remainder is unexplained. V and J calls plus clone size are reproduced from that table; the DNA served to infer D and trimming. Recorded for this sample are about 120,000 clones; under 85% of them occurred a single time. The ten largest clonotypes hold about 11% of the sample.

The collaborating institutions used their own protocols to collect whole blood in K2EDTA tubes. For TCRbeta analysis, collaborator samples were shipped as frozen whole blood, as isolated PBMCs, or as DNA extracted from either sample type. The germline V gene gives CDR1 as SGHTA and CDR2 as FQGNSA. At the junction V is shortened by 5 bases and J by 7 bases, with 20 bases in between. Its CDR3 holds 15 amino acids, cysteine through phenylalanine. Solely the CDR3 DNA is kept, with 45 bases framed from the first base. Sequenced material: peripheral blood. The receptor was derived from a man aged 55-75 years with acute or convalescent COVID-19. Recombination joined TRBV7-2 with TRBJ1-2; tentative D gene TRBD1, with 6 bases matching. This receptor carries the CDR3 CASSRTDRTDFGYTF. The sequenced DNA: TGTGCCAGCAGCCGTACAGACAGGACTGATTTTGGCTACACCTTC.